These 20 T cell receptor beta chains came from one sample sequenced in a study of shared clonotypes between healthy human individuals. Produced via immunoSEQ multiplex PCR; TCRdb's table is partial and in-frame only. The sample lists 2.3 million or so clones; about 92% were seen once. The specimen sequenced was naive CD4+ T cells from PBMCs. Noted subset: CD45RA+ positively selected. The receptors come from a man aged 18-30 years in good health. Some clones in this sample may be carry-over from other donors' samples.

The table lists this clone with a few counts. V and J are TRBV10-1 and TRBJ1-1; the D gene is possibly TRBD1 (6 bases). CDR1 and CDR2 (germline): WNHNN, SYGVQD (reference sequence). This CDR3 region has 13 residues. Trimming stripped 8 bases from V and 2 bases from J, with 12 bases between. The CDR3 region is CASSGTINTEAFF. The DNA of the CDR3 is TGCGCCAGCTCCGGGACAATAAACACTGAAGCTTTCTTT.

The V call is TRBV2, the J call TRBJ1-1, with TRBD1 matching over 9 bases. Unmatched junction bases numbered 5, after V lost 6 bases and J lost 6 bases. Germline V CDR1 and CDR2: SNHLY, FYNNEI. CDR3 size: 13 residues. This chain's CDR3 is CASRTTGGSEAFF. Written as DNA, the CDR3 is TGTGCCAGCAGGACCACAGGGGGCTCTGAAGCTTTCTTT.

The genes are TRBV9 and TRBJ2-1, with 9 bases aligning to TRBD2. J was trimmed by 2 bases and V by 3 bases; bases with no gene match: 9. CDR1 is SGDLS and CDR2 is YYNGEE in the germline V gene. This CDR3 has 17 residues. CDR3 coding DNA: TGTGCCAGCAGCGCCCGAGGGCGGGAGGGCCCCTACAATGAGCAGTTCTTC. Protein: CASSARGREGPYNEQFF.

This clone has only a few counts. The chain recombines TRBV6-5 with TRBJ1-2; D not resolved. Germline values: CDR1 MNHEY, CDR2 SVGAGI. The CDR3 totals 13 residues. Trimming stripped 4 bases from V and 6 bases from J, with 12 bases between. CDR3 nucleotide sequence: TGTGCCAGCAGTTCCGGGAGTTGGCATGGCTACACCTTC. It translates to CASSSGSWHGYTF.

The chain uses TRBV6-1 and TRBJ1-2; D call uncertain. CDR1 is MNHNS, CDR2 SASEGT, per germline. The CDR3 sequence is 15 residues long. Trimming removed 8 bases from V and 7 bases from J, with 23 bases in between. CDR3 coding DNA: TGTGCCAGCGCAAAACCCGACGGCCTTGGTAGTGGCTACACCTTC. Residues: CASAKPDGLGSGYTF.

The table lists this clone with a few counts. The sample holds other DNA sequences that translate to the same CDR3. The chain recombines TRBV5-1 with TRBJ2-5, with TRBD2 matching over 7 bases. The CDR3 totals 13 residues. The V gene's germline CDR1 is SGHRS and CDR2 YFSETQ. The V and J ends lost 0 bases and 5 bases, in that order; junction bases with no gene match: 1. In nucleotides, the CDR3 is TGCGCCAGCAGCTTGGAGGGAGGGGAGACCCAGTACTTC. It is translated as CASSLEGGETQYF.

The chain uses TRBV27 and TRBJ2-5; 12 bases map to TRBD2. Trimming removed 4 bases from V and 1 base from J; junction bases left unmatched: 4. The CDR3 has 16 amino acids. Germline CDR1 is MNHEY and CDR2 is SMNVEV (reference sequence). The CDR3 is CASSSWTSGTQETQYF. The CDR3 DNA reads as TGTGCCAGCAGTTCCTGGACTAGCGGGACCCAAGAGACCCAGTACTTC.

This clone was found once. This chain joins TRBV10-3 and TRBJ2-7, with TRBD2 identical over 7 bases. CDR1 is ENHRY, CDR2 SYGVKD, per germline. CDR3 length: 12 amino acids. The V gene end was trimmed by 10 bases and the J gene end by 6 bases; junction bases not matched to a gene: 9. The CDR3 loop reads CATGTTGFEQYF. The CDR3 DNA follows: TGTGCCACCGGGACTACTGGCTTCGAGCAGTACTTC.

To note about this clone: Other nucleotide sequences from this sample produce the same CDR3. The rearrangement links TRBV5-1 to TRBJ2-3, with unresolved D. Deletions cut 4 bases from V and 3 bases from J, with 6 bases between. CDR3 length equals 12 residues. CDR1 and CDR2 from the germline V gene are SGHRS and YFSETQ. CDR3 sequence: CASSRRTDTQYF. Written as DNA, the CDR3 is TGCGCCAGCAGCAGGAGAACAGATACGCAGTATTTT. The full variable domain, its missing parts supplied by reference TRBV5-1 and TRBJ2-3, is KAGVTQTPRYLIKTRGQQVTLSCSPISGHRSVSWYQQTPGQGLQFLFEYFSETQRNKGNFPGRFSGRQFSNSRSEMNVSTLELGDSALYLCASSRRTDTQYFGPGTRLTVL.

About this clone itself: The same CDR3 arises from other DNA sequences in this sample as well. The chain employs TRBV27 and TRBJ2-2; D uncertain. There are 14 residues in the CDR3. The germline V and J ends were trimmed by 0 bases and 4 bases, with 6 bases remaining between them. Germline V gene lookup returns CDR1 MNHEY and CDR2 SMNVEV (reference sequence). Here the CDR3 reads CASSLSLGTGELFF. As DNA, the CDR3 is TGTGCCAGCAGTTTATCTCTAGGCACCGGGGAGCTGTTTTTT.

The chain couples TRBV5-1 to TRBJ2-1, with no clear D. CDR1 is SGHRS, CDR2 YFSETQ, per germline. Trimming shortened V by 2 bases and J by 5 bases, and 14 bases separated the two germline ends. The CDR3 is 15 amino acids. CDR3 protein: CASSLVAGPNNEQFF. CDR3 in DNA: TGCGCCAGCAGCTTAGTGGCAGGCCCCAACAATGAGCAGTTCTTC.

The V and J genes are TRBV4-1 and TRBJ1-1; a possible D gene is TRBD1 (6 bases). The CDR3 runs 16 residues. Trimming took off 0 bases at V and 4 bases at J, with 15 bases between the two ends. Germline V gene lookup returns CDR1 MGHRA and CDR2 YSYEKL. CDR3 protein: CASSQDRFGGRTEAFF. The CDR3 bases are TGCGCCAGCAGCCAAGATCGATTCGGGGGGCGCACTGAAGCTTTCTTT.

This clone showed up just once. The rearrangement links TRBV27 to TRBJ1-1, with 10 bases lining up with TRBD1. This CDR3 is 15 amino acids long. The germline V gene has CDR1 MNHEY and CDR2 SMNVEV (reference sequence). V lost 6 bases, J lost 5 bases, and 9 bases stayed unmatched. The CDR3 DNA sequence: TGTGCCAGCAGCCTCAAATGGGACAGGGGTACTGAAGCTTTCTTT. Translation: CASSLKWDRGTEAFF.

The chain uses TRBV19 and TRBJ2-7; TRBD2 matches at 9 bases. CDR3 length equals 14 residues. Per germline, CDR1 LNHDA and CDR2 SQIVND (reference sequence). V lost 3 bases and J lost 3; bases outside the gene matches: 3. The CDR3 loop reads CASSISGSIYEQYF. In DNA form, the CDR3 reads TGTGCCAGTAGTATTAGCGGGAGTATCTACGAGCAGTACTTC.

CDR3 sequence (DNA): TGTGCTAGTGGTTTTTTGAGGGGGGGTAAAGCTTTCTTT. The encoded protein is CASGFLRGGKAFF. The V gene is TRBV12-5, the J gene TRBJ1-1, with D possibly being TRBD1 (6 bases). V was shortened by 3 bases and J by 9 bases, with 14 bases between the two germline ends. Per the germline V gene, CDR1 is LGHNT and CDR2 is FRNRAP. CDR3 length: 13 amino acids.

The chain joins TRBV5-8 to TRBJ2-2; no reliable D call. The length of the CDR3 is 14 residues. Germline CDR1 SGHTS, CDR2 YDEGEE. Trimming cost V 4 bases and J 1 base, with 8 bases left between them. The CDR3 nucleotides are TGTGCCAGCAGCAGGCGACAGAACACCGGGGAGCTGTTTTTT. Its translation: CASSRRQNTGELFF.

This chain links TRBV5-8 with TRBJ1-2, with TRBD1 as a possible D gene (5 bases). Germline assignment: CDR1 SGHTS and CDR2 YDEGEE. The V end lost 4 bases, the J end lost 8 bases, and 21 bases lay between the germline ends. The CDR3 sequence is 15 residues long. The CDR3 DNA reads TGTGCCAGCAGCCTTTTGGTTTCAGGGTCTGACGGCTACACCTTC. Translating gives CASSLLVSGSDGYTF.

The V and J genes are TRBV27 and TRBJ1-1; 9 nucleotides align to TRBD1. The trim removed 4 bases at V and 4 bases at J, leaving 10 bases unmatched. Germline CDR1 reads MNHEY; CDR2 reads SMNVEV (reference sequence). This CDR3 is 16 amino acids long. The CDR3 DNA is TGTGCCAGCAGTTCGTGGACAGGGGTGCGTGGCACTGAAGCTTTCTTT. This gives the protein CASSSWTGVRGTEAFF.

The chain couples TRBV7-2 to TRBJ2-5, with D unresolved. V was trimmed by 5 bases and J by 10 bases, leaving 17 bases between them. Germline CDR1 SGHTA, CDR2 FQGNSA. The CDR3 consists of 13 residues. CDR3 amino acids: CASSRSMMGNQYF. In DNA, the CDR3 is TGTGCCAGCAGCCGCTCGATGATGGGGAACCAGTACTTC.

The V gene is TRBV14, the J gene TRBJ2-6; 11 bases are a match to TRBD1. V lost 4 bases, J lost 0 bases, and 5 bases stayed unmatched. The CDR3 is 18 amino acids. Germline CDR1 reads SGHDN; CDR2 reads FVKESK. The CDR3 reads CASSPGQGVASGANVLTF. As DNA, the CDR3 is TGTGCCAGCAGCCCGGGACAGGGGGTGGCCTCTGGGGCCAACGTCCTGACTTTC.